A selection of T cell receptor beta chains follows, all from one sample in a study of T-cell memory formation after mild COVID-19. Using its own MiXCR run on the 5' RACE reads, TCRdb lists one record per CDR3 protein. The top ten hold 20% to 25% of the sample, which has about 240,000 distinct CDR3 sequences, roughly 10% seen once. The sequenced material came from PBMCs or a T cell subset sorted from them (not recorded which). Source of these receptors: a man between 18 and 29 years old who had mild COVID-19 (a few samples of this study predate the infection). Cell type and time point are not known. Each CDR3 is given with its conserved first and last residue. Size values are once, few and many counts, or a class for expanded clones, and some rows have none.

j_call: TRBJ2-2; v_call: TRBV12-5; clone_size: few; cdr3_aa: CASGLVIEGPLGNTGELFF
j_call: TRBJ1-5; v_call: TRBV20-1; clone_size: many; cdr3_aa: CSARSRGRDWDQPQHF
j_call: TRBJ2-2; v_call: TRBV7-3; clone_size: few; cdr3_aa: CASSLTGGVSGELFF
j_call: TRBJ1-1; v_call: TRBV15; clone_size: NA; cdr3_aa: CATSTRDRNTEAFF
j_call: TRBJ1-1; v_call: TRBV3-1; clone_size: many; cdr3_aa: CASSQGGENTEAFF
j_call: TRBJ2-5; v_call: TRBV7-2; clone_size: few; cdr3_aa: CASSANRQDGGETQYF
j_call: TRBJ2-1; v_call: TRBV5-1; clone_size: few; cdr3_aa: CASSLVLRTSGINEQFF
j_call: TRBJ2-2; v_call: TRBV5-1; clone_size: few; cdr3_aa: CASSLDREAGELFF
j_call: TRBJ2-5; v_call: TRBV7-2; clone_size: NA; cdr3_aa: CASSSLTGGETQYF
j_call: TRBJ1-5; v_call: TRBV7-9; clone_size: few; cdr3_aa: CASSPDGYNQPQHF
j_call: TRBJ2-7; v_call: TRBV11-2; clone_size: NA; cdr3_aa: CASSPISRRGSYEQYF
j_call: TRBJ2-2; v_call: TRBV27; clone_size: many; cdr3_aa: CATGLWQLNTGELFF
j_call: TRBJ1-2; v_call: TRBV9; clone_size: NA; cdr3_aa: CASSARQADKSSGYTF
j_call: TRBJ2-3; v_call: TRBV2; clone_size: NA; cdr3_aa: CATSDSLQGDTQYF
j_call: TRBJ1-4; v_call: TRBV19; clone_size: NA; cdr3_aa: CASSVTPQGLIEKLFF
j_call: TRBJ1-1; v_call: TRBV6-5; clone_size: many; cdr3_aa: CASSPDRRNTEAFF
j_call: TRBJ2-5; v_call: TRBV6-5; clone_size: many; cdr3_aa: CASSRPSGEETQYF
j_call: TRBJ2-3; v_call: TRBV7-6; clone_size: NA; cdr3_aa: CASSLGTDLGDTQYF
j_call: TRBJ1-1; v_call: TRBV7-2; clone_size: many; cdr3_aa: CASSLYAYRVNTEAFF
j_call: TRBJ1-5; v_call: TRBV7-9; clone_size: few; cdr3_aa: CASSGGQGGSQPQHF
j_call: TRBJ2-5; v_call: TRBV9; clone_size: few; cdr3_aa: CASSVGETSGGAEETQYF
j_call: TRBJ2-5; v_call: TRBV12-3/TRBV12-4; clone_size: NA; cdr3_aa: CASRPGGWETQYF
j_call: TRBJ1-1; v_call: TRBV7-6; clone_size: NA; cdr3_aa: CASSLAGAYTEAFF